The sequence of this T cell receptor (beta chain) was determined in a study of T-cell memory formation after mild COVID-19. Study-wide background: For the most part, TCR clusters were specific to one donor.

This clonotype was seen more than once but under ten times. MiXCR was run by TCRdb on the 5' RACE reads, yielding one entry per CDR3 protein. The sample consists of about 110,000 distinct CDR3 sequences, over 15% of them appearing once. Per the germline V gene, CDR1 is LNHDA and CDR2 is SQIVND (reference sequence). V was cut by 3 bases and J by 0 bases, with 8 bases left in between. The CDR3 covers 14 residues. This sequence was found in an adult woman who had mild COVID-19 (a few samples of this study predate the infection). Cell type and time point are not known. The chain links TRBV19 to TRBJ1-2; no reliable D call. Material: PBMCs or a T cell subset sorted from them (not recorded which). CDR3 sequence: CASSIGQTNYGYTF. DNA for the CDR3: TGTGCCAGTAGTATCGGGCAGACTAACTATGGCTACACCTTC.